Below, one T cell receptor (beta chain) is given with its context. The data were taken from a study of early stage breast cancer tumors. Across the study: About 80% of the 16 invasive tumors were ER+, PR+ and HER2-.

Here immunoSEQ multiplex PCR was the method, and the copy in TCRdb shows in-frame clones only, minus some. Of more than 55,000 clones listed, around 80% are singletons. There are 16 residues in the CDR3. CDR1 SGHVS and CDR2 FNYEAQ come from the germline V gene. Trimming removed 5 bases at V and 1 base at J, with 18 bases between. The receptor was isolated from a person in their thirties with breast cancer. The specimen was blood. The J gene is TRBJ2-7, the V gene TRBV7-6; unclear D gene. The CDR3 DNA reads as TGTGCCAGCAGCCCCCCGGCCGGGCTGAGGTCCTACGAGCAGTACTTC. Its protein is CASSPPAGLRSYEQYF.